This is a list of T cell receptor delta chains from one sample in a study of gamma-delta T cells after stem cell transplantation. TCRdb re-called the RT-PCR reads via CATT. The top ten hold 3% to 4% of the sample, which has about 13,000 delta-chain clones, roughly 32% seen once. Sequenced material: gamma-delta T cells. These TCRs come from a human donor. It is not recorded whose cells these are; they may come from a transplant donor. The CDR3 runs from the conserved cysteine through the conserved F or W. Fields, in order: J gene, V gene, clone size, D gene, CDR3 protein, CDR3 DNA. A D gene is named only where the DNA matches it firmly. The size entry is marked missing in some rows and otherwise reads once, few, many or a size class.

>TRDJ2|TRDV1|-|TRDD3
CALGEAFRYWGGTFLTAQLFF
TGTGCTCTTGGGGAAGCCTTCCGATACTGGGGGGGAACTTTTTTGACAGCACAACTCTTCTTT
>TRDJ3|TRDV2|-|TRDD3
CACDTGILSSWDTRQMFF
TGTGCCTGTGACACAGGGATACTCAGCTCCTGGGACACCCGACAGATGTTTTTC
>TRDJ2|TRDV3|-|-
CACSRVPGAQLFF
TGTGCCTGTAGCCGGGTCCCCGGGGCACAACTCTTCTTT
>TRDJ1|TRDV1|once|-
CAIGTGGCRRLLYTDKLIF
TGTGCTATTGGGACCGGAGGGTGCCGACGCCTACTGTACACCGATAAACTCATCTTT
>TRDJ1|TRDV2|-|TRDD3
CACGLQTGGYAKLIF
TGTGCCTGTGGTCTCCAGACTGGGGGATACGCAAAACTCATCTTT
>TRDJ3|TRDV2|-|-
CACDTVEGYATLDTRQMFF
TGTGCCTGTGACACCGTCGAGGGCTACGCCACCTTGGACACCCGACAGATGTTTTTC
>TRDJ1|TRDV1|few|-
CALGDPISFQLVTDKLIF
TGTGCTCTTGGGGACCCGATTTCCTTCCAACTGGTTACCGATAAACTCATCTTT
>TRDJ3|TRDV2|few|TRDD3
CACDTERWGIRSSWDTRQMFF
TGTGCCTGTGACACCGAACGGTGGGGGATACGGAGCTCCTGGGACACCCGACAGATGTTTTTC
>TRDJ3|TRDV2|-|-
CACDTAGSPWDTRQMFF
TGTGCCTGTGACACCGCGGGAAGCCCCTGGGACACCCGACAGATGTTTTTC
>TRDJ1|TRDV3|once|-
CAFIHVLGALFF
TGTGCCTTTATCCACGTACTTGGGGCCTTATTCTTT
>TRDJ3|TRDV2|few|TRDD3
CACDTTYTTNLLGDTGSSWDTRQMFF
TGTGCCTGTGACACAACTTATACCACAAACCTACTGGGGGATACGGGAAGCTCCTGGGACACCCGACAGATGTTTTTC
>TRDJ2|TRDV1|-|TRDD3
CALGERNWGYVALTAQLFF
TGTGCTCTTGGGGAACGAAATTGGGGATACGTCGCTTTGACAGCACAACTCTTCTTT
>TRDJ3|TRDV2|few|TRDD3
CACDILGDTGSWDTRQMFF
TGTGCCTGTGACATACTGGGGGATACGGGCTCCTGGGACACCCGACAGATGTTTTTC
>TRDJ1|TRDV1|-|-
CAIGSARSFILLGDGGTDKLIF
TGTGCTATTGGGTCCGCCAGGAGCTTCATACTTCTCGGGGACGGGGGCACCGATAAACTCATCTTT
>TRDJ1|TRDV1|-|-
CALGNRGALTTYAGGPHTQYTDKLIF
TGTGCTCTTGGGAATAGAGGTGCTTTAACCACGTATGCCGGGGGGCCTCACACCCAGTACACCGATAAACTCATCTTT
>TRDJ2|TRDV2|-|TRDD3
CACDTLLLGDIGTAQLFF
TGTGCCTGTGACACTCTCCTACTGGGGGATATTGGGACAGCACAACTCTTCTTT
>TRDJ3|TRDV2|-|TRDD3
CACDTGGRGDFSWDTRKMFF
TGTGCCTGTGACACCGGAGGACGGGGGGATTTTTCCTGGGACACCCGGAAGATGTTTTTC
>TRDJ1|TRDV2|-|-
CACDTHGPAVTVDTELIF
TGTGCCTGTGACACCCACGGACCGGCAGTTACTGTGGATACCGAACTCATCTTT
>TRDJ2|TRDV1|-|-
CALGELPLLCLGIMSLTAQLFF
TGTGCTCTTGGGGAACTACCCCTACTTTGCCTGGGGATCATGAGTTTGACAGCACAACTCTTCTTT
>TRDJ1|TRDV2|-|TRDD3
CACDQSRKDGSDWGSRADKLIF
TGTGCCTGTGACCAGAGCAGGAAAGATGGATCGGACTGGGGGAGTAGGGCCGATAAACTCATCTTT
>TRDJ3|TRDV2|-|TRDD3
CACDTGGYGAWDARQMFF
TGTGCCTGTGACACCGGCGGATACGGCGCCTGGGACGCCCGACAGATGTTTTTC
>TRDJ2|TRDV1|-|TRDD3
CALGEFTTEWGMGAQLFF
TGTGCTCTTGGGGAATTCACGACGGAGTGGGGGATGGGAGCACAACTCTTCTTT
>TRDJ1|TRDV1|-|-
CALGELIDPYFPPRYTDKLIF
TGTGCTCTTGGGGAATTAATAGACCCGTATTTCCCGCCCCGTTACACCGATAAACTCATCTTT
>TRDJ3|TRDV2|few|TRDD3
CACDTVGTGGYPSSWDTRQMFF
TGTGCCTGTGACACCGTGGGAACTGGGGGATATCCGAGCTCCTGGGACACCCGACAGATGTTTTTC
>TRDJ1|TRDV2|few|TRDD3
CACDTRPSGDWGMYTDRLIF
TGTGCCTGTGACACCCGGCCTTCGGGGGACTGGGGGATGTACACCGATAGACTCATCTTT
>TRDJ1|TRDV1|few|-
CALGTCAFLPLGDKEHKLIF
TGTGCTCTTGGTACCTGTGCCTTCCTACCCTTGGGGGATAAGGAACATAAACTCATCTTT
>TRDJ1|TRDV1|-|-
CALGESVPSHHIRGTDKLIF
TGTGCTCTTGGGGAATCCGTTCCTTCTCATCATATACGCGGCACCGATAAACTCATCTTT
>TRDJ1|TRDV2|-|-
CACDSGKRGPPNKLIF
TGTGCCTGTGACAGCGGCAAAAGGGGGCCCCCCAATAAACTCATCTTT
>TRDJ4|TRDV3|few|TRDD3
CAFRVPSSRYWGKPNPTRPLIF
TGTGCCTTTAGGGTCCCTTCCTCCAGGTACTGGGGGAAACCCAACCCTACCAGACCCCTGATCTTT
>TRDJ1|TRDV3|few|TRDD3
CATGSLRGTGGPYTDKLIF
TGTGCCACCGGGAGCCTACGAGGGACTGGGGGACCGTACACTGATAAACTCATCTTT
>TRDJ1|TRDV2|few|TRDD3
CACDTDFLGDPRYTDKLIF
TGTGCCTGTGACACCGACTTTCTGGGGGACCCACGGTACACCGATAAACTCATCTTT
>TRDJ1|TRDV1|-|-
CALGDQIAGRGADKLIF
TGTGCTCTTGGGGATCAAATTGCGGGCCGGGGGGCCGATAAACTCATCTTT
>TRDJ1|TRDV2|-|TRDD3
CAYSLLGDPGHVPENTDKLIF
TGTGCCTATTCTTTACTGGGGGATCCCGGGCATGTCCCCGAGAACACCGATAAACTCATCTTT
>TRDJ1|TRDV2|few|TRDD3
CACDLLPPRGWGMNCTYTDKLIF
TGTGCCTGTGACCTCCTCCCTCCACGGGGCTGGGGGATGAATTGTACGTACACCGATAAACTCATCTTT
>TRDJ1|TRDV1|few|TRDD3
CALLRGGDTDKLIF
TGTGCTCTCCTACGAGGGGGGGATACCGATAAACTCATCTTT
>TRDJ1|TRDV3|-|-
CASGLNGVYTDKLIF
TGTGCCTCCGGACTAAACGGGGTGTACACCGATAAACTCATCTTT
>TRDJ3|TRDV2|-|-
CACDPADPGSWDTRQMFF
TGTGCCTGTGACCCCGCCGACCCCGGATCCTGGGACACCCGACAGATGTTTTTC
>TRDJ1|TRDV1|few|TRDD3
CALGESRKTGIRLNWVVSYTDKLIF
TGTGCTCTTGGGGAATCTCGTAAAACGGGGATACGGCTGAATTGGGTCGTCTCCTACACCGATAAACTCATCTTT
>TRDJ2|TRDV2|few|-
CACDTRGGPRTQLFF
TGTGCCTGTGACACCCGGGGAGGCCCGAGAACACAACTCTTCTTT
>TRDJ3|TRDV2|few|TRDD3
CACDAVLGDTSSWDTRQMFF
TGTGCCTGTGACGCCGTACTGGGGGATACGAGCTCCTGGGACACCCGACAGATGTTTTTC
>TRDJ1|TRDV3|once|TRDD3
CASRRLPGLGAWYTDKLIF
TGTGCCTCCCGAAGACTCCCTGGACTGGGGGCCTGGTACACCGATAAACTCATCTTT
>TRDJ3|TRDV2|-|-
CACDTAVSRSLYTRQMFF
TGTGCCTGTGACACCGCCGTCTCCCGCTCCTTGTACACCCGACAGATGTTTTTC
>TRDJ2|TRDV2|-|TRDD3
CACDKMGDLTAQLFF
TGTGCCTGTGACAAAATGGGGGATTTGACAGCACAACTCTTCTTT
>TRDJ1|TRDV2|once|TRDD3
CACDTMVFTGGSDTDKLIF
TGTGCCTGTGACACGATGGTATTTACTGGGGGATCGGACACCGATAAACTCATCTTT
>TRDJ1|TRDV1|few|TRDD3
CALGVFLPSLLGVYTDKLIF
TGTGCTCTTGGGGTTTTTCTACCCTCCTTACTGGGGGTCTACACCGATAAACTCATCTTT
>TRDJ1|TRDV3|-|TRDD3
CAFSTSDPGGYADDKLIF
TGTGCCTTTAGCACAAGCGACCCTGGGGGATACGCCGACGATAAACTCATCTTT
>TRDJ2|TRDV1|-|TRDD3
CALGESPQSYRGIRTAQLFF
TGTGCTCTTGGGGAGTCCCCCCAATCCTACAGGGGGATAAGAACAGCACAACTCTTCTTT
>TRDJ1|TRDV1|-|TRDD3
CALGAYSGGLYWGIRELIF
TGTGCTCTTGGGGCGTATTCTGGTGGTCTGTACTGGGGGATACGAGAACTCATCTTT
>TRDJ3|TRDV2|-|TRDD3
CACDTVGDKGTWDTRQMFF
TGTGCCTGTGACACCGTAGGGGATAAAGGGACCTGGGACACCCGACAGATGTTTTTC
>TRDJ3|TRDV2|few|TRDD3
CACDTALGDTFSSWDTRQMFF
TGTGCCTGTGACACCGCCCTGGGGGATACGTTCAGCTCCTGGGACACCCGACAGATGTTTTTC
>TRDJ3|TRDV2|-|TRDD3
CACDPIWGTSSWDTRQMFF
TGTGCCTGTGACCCCATCTGGGGGACCTCCTCCTGGGACACCCGACAGATGTTTTTC
>TRDJ3|TRDV2|-|-
CACDPWLLGVGWDTRQMFF
TGTGCCTGTGACCCATGGTTACTCGGAGTTGGCTGGGACACCCGACAGATGTTTTTC
>TRDJ1|TRDV1|few|-
CALGELLPGPTCPMYTDKLIF
TGTGCTCTTGGGGAACTACTGCCCGGTCCTACCTGCCCTATGTACACCGATAAACTCATCTTT
>TRDJ1|TRDV1|-|-
CALGERGPSYGGYARYTDKLIF
TGTGCTCTTGGGGAAAGGGGACCTTCCTACGGGGGATACGCGAGGTACACCGATAAACTCATCTTT
>TRDJ1|TRDV1|few|TRDD3
CALGEDGETGGWKKLIF
TGTGCTCTTGGGGAAGACGGGGAGACTGGGGGATGGAAAAAACTCATCTTT
>TRDJ1|TRDV1|-|TRDD3
CALGEPQTRNWGIPSTDKLIF
TGTGCTCTTGGGGAACCCCAAACCAGGAACTGGGGGATCCCCTCCACCGATAAACTCATCTTT
>TRDJ4|TRDV3|-|TRDD3
CAFSSSTGGYRPLIF
TGTGCCTTTAGTAGCTCTACTGGGGGATACAGACCCCTGATCTTT
>TRDJ1|TRDV1|few|TRDD2
CALGEVPFLRVGGDPYTDKLIF
TGTGCTCTTGGGGAAGTACCCTTCCTACGAGTAGGTGGGGACCCGTACACCGATAAACTCATCTTT
>TRDJ1|TRDV1|-|TRDD3
CALGELSLPYWGLHTDKLIF
TGTGCTCTTGGGGAACTTTCCCTACCGTACTGGGGGCTCCACACCGATAAACTCATCTTT